This record concerns one TCR beta chain sequence. Its antigen is not known. The assay was immunoSEQ multiplex PCR, and TCRdb's table has in-frame clones only and misses some. The table shows fewer than 140,000 clones, with roughly 88% occurring only once. This sample was taken from a study of T cell responses to AZD1222 COVID-19 vaccine. For the study at large: Both about-4-week and about-12-week second-dose recipients were combined.

The CDR3 has 14 residues. CDR1 is MDHEN and CDR2 is SYDVKM in the germline V gene. Deletions cut 6 bases from V and 2 bases from J, with 13 bases between. Notes on the study in general: The study found Spike-specific TCR breadth and depth rose after two AZD1222 doses.

Material: peripheral blood, obtained on day 0 of AZD1222 vaccination. This chain links TRBV28 with TRBJ2-5, with a tentative D call TRBD2 (6 bases). The clonotype was recovered from an adult in good health. Written as DNA, the CDR3 is TGTGCCAGCAGGCCCCTAGCGAATCAAGAGACCCAGTACTTC. This translates into CASRPLANQETQYF.